This TCR beta chain was identified in a study of vaccination and CD4 T cells after COVID-19. Broader study findings: Clonotypes reactive to SARS-CoV-2 had a median that went up from roughly 21 to 40, but not significantly. Of the reactive clones in convalescent patients, a median around 83% showed up only post-vaccination.

On this clonotype itself: Its specificity is not known.

This CDR3 has 16 residues. V lost 4 bases and J lost 5, with 16 bases in between. CDR1 and CDR2 from the germline V gene are KGHDR and SFDVKD. The Oncomine TCR Beta short-read assay sequenced DNA from cultured CD4+ T cells. TCRdb fed the PCR reads into MiXCR, producing one record per CDR3 protein. The sample holds about 14,000 distinct CDR3 sequences, 52% seen once. Treatment here: approximately nine-day PBMC culture with coronavirus spike peptide pools or control peptides (ViraFEST assay). Wells that each held around 2.1 million PBMCs were cultured with 9.5 to 10 IU/ml IL-2 and 7.5 to 10 ug/ml peptide pools.

Material for sequencing was CD4+ T cells from blood, cultured in vitro. The chain has TRBV24-1 and TRBJ2-2; D not resolved. The receptor was isolated from a human donor who had recovered from COVID-19. The CDR3 DNA sequence: TGTGCCACCAGTGACATTCAGTCGGTGGAAACCGGGGAGCTGTTTTTT. Protein sequence: CATSDIQSVETGELFF.